These T cell receptor beta chains were read from a single sample in a study of blood T cell repertoires in COVID-19. Data came from immunoSEQ multiplex PCR; TCRdb stores just in-frame clones and leaves some out. The sample yields under 250,000 clones, around 84% seen once. The sample consisted of peripheral blood. These receptors were obtained from an older woman with active or convalescent COVID-19. Each CDR3 is given with its conserved first and last residue. The order of the fields is J gene, D gene, V gene, clone size, CDR3 DNA, CDR3 protein. A D gene is named only where the DNA matches it firmly. Clone size, where shown, is once, few, many, or a class for clones that have expanded.

TRBJ1-6 | NA | TRBV6-5 | NA | TGTGCCAGCAGGAGGGGGATGAATTCACCCCTCCACTTT | CASRRGMNSPLHF
TRBJ1-5 | TRBD1 | TRBV29-1 | NA | TGCAGCGTTTTATTACAGGGGGCCAATCAGCCCCAGCATTTT | CSVLLQGANQPQHF
TRBJ1-2 | NA | TRBV12-3/TRBV12-4 | NA | TGTGCCAGCAGTCGACGGCTGGGCAGTGGCTACACCTTC | CASSRRLGSGYTF
TRBJ2-2 | TRBD1 | TRBV5-1 | NA | TGCGCCAGCAGCCGGGACAGGGAAACCGGGGAGCTGTTTTTT | CASSRDRETGELFF
TRBJ1-2 | NA | TRBV5-5 | NA | TGTGCCAGCAGCTTGGGATTGACAGTGGCCTATGGCTACACCTTC | CASSLGLTVAYGYTF
TRBJ2-7 | NA | TRBV10-1 | once | TGCGCCAGCAGTGAGGGGGGGAATCCCTACGAGCAGTACTTC | CASSEGGNPYEQYF
TRBJ2-1 | TRBD2 | TRBV4-3 | NA | TGCGCCAGCAGCCCGGATAGGGGCGGGGGGGTGTTGGATGAGCAGTTCTTC | CASSPDRGGGVLDEQFF
TRBJ1-1 | NA | TRBV5-1 | NA | TGCGCCAGCAGCAGGGGGAGGGGAACTGAAGCTTTCTTT | CASSRGRGTEAFF
TRBJ2-3 | NA | TRBV2 | few | TGTGCCAGCAGTGTTACCGCGAGCACAGATACGCAGTATTTT | CASSVTASTDTQYF
TRBJ1-1 | NA | TRBV7-9 | NA | TGTGCCAGCAGCCAAAGACAGTATATCACTGAAGCTTTCTTT | CASSQRQYITEAFF
TRBJ2-1 | TRBD2 | TRBV7-9 | NA | TGTGCCAGCAGCTTAGACCTTGTGCGGCGGGGGGAGATTTACAATGAGCAGTTCTTC | CASSLDLVRRGEIYNEQFF
TRBJ1-4 | NA | TRBV10-3 | NA | TGTGCCATCAGTGAGTCAGGGGATTTACTGTTTTTT | CAISESGDLLFF
TRBJ2-1 | NA | TRBV27 | NA | TGTGCCAGCAGTTTTATGGGGGCAGACAATGAGCAGTTCTTC | CASSFMGADNEQFF
TRBJ1-4 | TRBD1 | TRBV7-3 | NA | TGTGCCAGCAGCTTACAAGGGACAGGGGGTTCATCTAATGAAAAACTGTTTTTT | CASSLQGTGGSSNEKLFF
TRBJ1-6 | TRBD1 | TRBV3-1/TRBV3-2 | NA | TGTGCCAGCAGCCTGCAACCGGGACAGGGGAATTCACCCCTCCACTTT | CASSLQPGQGNSPLHF
TRBJ2-6 | NA | TRBV7-6 | medium-sized | TGTGCCAGCAGCTTAGAACATCCCTCTGGGGCCAACGTCCTGACTTTC | CASSLEHPSGANVLTF
TRBJ1-2 | NA | TRBV7-9 | NA | TGTGCCAGCAGCTTAGGAGTCGGGGGCTACACCTTC | CASSLGVGGYTF
TRBJ1-2 | TRBD1 | TRBV6-5 | NA | TGTGCCAGCAGTTATCGGACAGGTGTAGGCGGCTACACCTTC | CASSYRTGVGGYTF
TRBJ1-5 | NA | TRBV27 | NA | TGTGCCAGCAGTTGGTCAGGGGTGAGCAATCAGCCCCAGCATTTT | CASSWSGVSNQPQHF
TRBJ2-7 | NA | TRBV7-2 | NA | TGTGCCAGCAGCCCCCGTGGGGGGGGCCTCTACGAGCAGTACTTC | CASSPRGGGLYEQYF
TRBJ2-3 | NA | TRBV19 | NA | TGTGCCAGTACCGGAGATGGAGATACGCAGTATTTT | CASTGDGDTQYF
TRBJ2-5 | TRBD2 | TRBV11-2 | NA | TGTGCCAGCAGCTTAGGACTAGCGGGGGTGGAGACCCAGTACTTC | CASSLGLAGVETQYF
TRBJ2-1 | NA | TRBV5-6 | NA | TGTGCCAGCAGCTTCCGCCGGGGGAATGAGCAGTTCTTC | CASSFRRGNEQFF
TRBJ2-1 | TRBD1 | TRBV29-1 | NA | TGCAGCGTTGAGACAGGACAGGGGGCTAATCGGTTCTTC | CSVETGQGANRFF
TRBJ2-2 | TRBD1 | TRBV5-1 | NA | TGCGCCAGCAGCACAGACAGGGGTTTTACCGGGGAGCTGTTTTTT | CASSTDRGFTGELFF
TRBJ2-3 | TRBD2 | TRBV3-1/TRBV3-2 | NA | TGTGCCAGCAGCCCTACTAGCGGGGGGACCCCAGATACGCAGTATTTT | CASSPTSGGTPDTQYF
TRBJ1-2 | NA | TRBV5-8 | NA | TGTGCCAGCAGCTTGGTACTCACTTTTAGTTATGGCTACACCTTC | CASSLVLTFSYGYTF
TRBJ2-1 | TRBD2 | TRBV3-1/TRBV3-2 | NA | TGTGCCAGCAGCCCTAGCGGGCGGGGGGCCTCCTACAATGAGCAGTTCTTC | CASSPSGRGASYNEQFF
TRBJ1-5 | NA | TRBV6-6 | NA | TGTGCCAGCAGCCTAGGGGGACGGTCTAATCAGCCCCAGCATTTT | CASSLGGRSNQPQHF
TRBJ1-4 | NA | TRBV6-5 | NA | TGTGCCAGCAAGGGAGGGGAGGAAAAACTGTTTTTT | CASKGGEEKLFF
TRBJ1-1 | NA | TRBV27 | few | TGTGCCAGCAGTACAAGCCACAGGACTGAAGCTTTCTTT | CASSTSHRTEAFF
TRBJ2-1 | NA | TRBV5-6 | NA | TGTGCCAGCAGCTTGGTGGGAGGGGGTCATGAGCAGTTCTTC | CASSLVGGGHEQFF
TRBJ2-7 | TRBD2 | TRBV7-9 | NA | TGTGCCAGCACCCTAGCGGGGGCCTACGAGCAGTACTTC | CASTLAGAYEQYF
TRBJ1-5 | NA | TRBV11-2 | NA | TGTGCCAGCAGCTTATTCTCGGCCAGGGCGCGGGAGCAGCCCCAGCATTTT | CASSLFSARAREQPQHF
TRBJ1-5 | NA | TRBV2 | once | TGTGCCAGCAGTCCCGGGGATCAGCCCCAGCATTTT | CASSPGDQPQHF
TRBJ2-2 | TRBD2 | TRBV6-6 | NA | TGTGCCAGCAAAAAACTAGCGGGGGTTACCGGGGAGCTGTTTTTT | CASKKLAGVTGELFF
TRBJ1-3 | NA | TRBV6-6 | NA | TGTGCCAGCAGTTACTTCCCGTCTGGAAACACCATATATTTT | CASSYFPSGNTIYF
TRBJ1-3 | NA | TRBV5-5 | NA | TGTGCCAGCAGCTTGTGGGGGCCAGGGACTGGAAACACCATATATTTT | CASSLWGPGTGNTIYF
TRBJ1-4 | NA | TRBV3-1/TRBV3-2 | NA | TGTGCCAGCAGCCCGGGGATGGGGGAAAAACTGTTTTTT | CASSPGMGEKLFF
TRBJ2-1 | TRBD1 | TRBV24-1 | NA | TGTGCCACCAGTTCCGCTCAGGGGACAGGGAAATACAATGAGCAGTTCTTC | CATSSAQGTGKYNEQFF